This TCR beta chain was documented in a study of T cells expressing NK-cell markers. TCRdb re-called the 5' RACE reads and gives one entry per CDR3 protein, without DNA. The sample has about 370,000 distinct CDR3 sequences. This TCR came from a woman aged 45-65 years in good health. Input material: blood T cells: a sorted CD56 or NKG2C T cell subset, CD4+ or CD8+ T cells, or bulk PBMC T cells (not recorded which).

The CDR3 loop is CASSPLGGISYEQYF. V usage is TRBV5-1 and J usage is TRBJ2-7; TCRdb's assignment of TRBD1 cannot be checked, as there is no DNA. The CDR3 covers 15 residues. Germline V lookup: CDR1 SGHRS, CDR2 YFSETQ. Together with reference TRBV5-1 and TRBJ2-7, the CDR3 gives the full variable domain: KAGVTQTPRYLIKTRGQQVTLSCSPISGHRSVSWYQQTPGQGLQFLFEYFSETQRNKGNFPGRFSGRQFSNSRSEMNVSTLELGDSALYLCASSPLGGISYEQYFGPGTRLTVT.